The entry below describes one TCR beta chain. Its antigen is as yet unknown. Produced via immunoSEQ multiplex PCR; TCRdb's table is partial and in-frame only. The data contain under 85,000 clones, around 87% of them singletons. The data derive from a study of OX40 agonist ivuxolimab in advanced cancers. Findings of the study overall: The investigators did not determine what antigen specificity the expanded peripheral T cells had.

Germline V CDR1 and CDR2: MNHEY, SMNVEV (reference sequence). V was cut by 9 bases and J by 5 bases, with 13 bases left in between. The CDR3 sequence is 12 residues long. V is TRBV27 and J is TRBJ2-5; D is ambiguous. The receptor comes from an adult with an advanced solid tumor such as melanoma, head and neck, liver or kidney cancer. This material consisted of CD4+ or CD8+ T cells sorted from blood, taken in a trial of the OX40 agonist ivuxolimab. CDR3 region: CASRSVGETQYF. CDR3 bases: TGTGCCAGTCGATCTGTCGGGGAGACCCAGTACTTC.